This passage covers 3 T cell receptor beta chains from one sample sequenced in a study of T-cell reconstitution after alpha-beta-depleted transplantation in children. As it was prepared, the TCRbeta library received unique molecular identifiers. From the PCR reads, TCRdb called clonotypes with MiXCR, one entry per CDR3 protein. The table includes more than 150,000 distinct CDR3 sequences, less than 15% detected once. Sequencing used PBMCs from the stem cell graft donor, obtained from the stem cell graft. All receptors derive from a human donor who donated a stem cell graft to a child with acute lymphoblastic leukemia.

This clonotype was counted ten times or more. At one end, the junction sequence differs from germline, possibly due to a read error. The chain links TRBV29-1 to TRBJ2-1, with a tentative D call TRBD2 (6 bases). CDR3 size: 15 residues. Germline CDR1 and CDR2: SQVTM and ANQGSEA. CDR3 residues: CSALWGTVTYSEQFF. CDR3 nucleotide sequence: TGCAGCGCGTTGTGGGGGACTGTTACCTACAGTGAGCAGTTCTTC.

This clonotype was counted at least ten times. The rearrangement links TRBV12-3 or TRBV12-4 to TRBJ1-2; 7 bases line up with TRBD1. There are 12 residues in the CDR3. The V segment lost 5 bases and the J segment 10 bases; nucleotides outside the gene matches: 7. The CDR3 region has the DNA TGTGCCAGCAGTCGCCAAACAGGGGACTACACCTTC. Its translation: CASSRQTGDYTF.

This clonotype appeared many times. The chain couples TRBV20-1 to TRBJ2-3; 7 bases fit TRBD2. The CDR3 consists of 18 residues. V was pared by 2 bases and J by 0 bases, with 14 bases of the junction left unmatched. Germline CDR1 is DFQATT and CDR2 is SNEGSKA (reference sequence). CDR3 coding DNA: TGCAGTGCTAGACCCGCCCGAATACTAGCGCCAAGCACAGATACGCAGTATTTT. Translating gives CSARPARILAPSTDTQYF.